This TCR beta chain was sequenced for a study of T-cell memory formation after mild COVID-19. Background on the study: TCR clusters showed largely donor specificity.

Researchers used 5'RACE with constant-segment primers to make TCR alpha and TCR beta cDNA libraries that carry sample barcodes and UMIs. From the 5' RACE reads, TCRdb called clonotypes with MiXCR, one entry per CDR3 protein. Here the sample spans more than 250,000 distinct CDR3 sequences, about a sixth being singletons. This CDR3 is built from 16 residues. Per the germline V gene, CDR1 is LGHNA and CDR2 is YNFKEQ. The V and J ends lost 4 bases and 4 bases, in that order; junction bases with no gene match: 10. At least ten counts were recorded for this clonotype. What it recognizes is unknown. Study-level points and caveats: Memory from before infection featured some responding clones, which suggests cross-reactive memory joined.

The receptor's source is a man aged 18 to 35 who had mild COVID-19 (a few samples of this study predate the infection). Cell type and time point are not known. This rearrangement joins TRBV4-2 to TRBJ1-2, with 9 bases lining up with TRBD1. The specimen sequenced was PBMCs or a T cell subset sorted from them (not recorded which). CDR3: CASSRQNRGRTYGYTF. As DNA, the CDR3 is TGTGCCAGCAGCCGCCAGAACAGGGGGCGGACCTATGGCTACACCTTC.